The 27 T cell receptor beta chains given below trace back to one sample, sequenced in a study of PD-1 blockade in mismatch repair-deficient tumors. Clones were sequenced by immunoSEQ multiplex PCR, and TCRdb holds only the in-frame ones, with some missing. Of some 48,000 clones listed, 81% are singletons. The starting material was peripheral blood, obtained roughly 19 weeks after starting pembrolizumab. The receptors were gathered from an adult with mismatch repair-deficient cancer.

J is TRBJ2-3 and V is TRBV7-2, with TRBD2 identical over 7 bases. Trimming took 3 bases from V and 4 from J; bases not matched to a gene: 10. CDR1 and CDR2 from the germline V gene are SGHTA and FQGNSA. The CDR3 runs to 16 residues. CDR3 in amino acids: CASSLGVAGVPDTQYF. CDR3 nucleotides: TGTGCCAGCAGCTTGGGGGTGGCGGGAGTGCCAGATACGCAGTATTTT.

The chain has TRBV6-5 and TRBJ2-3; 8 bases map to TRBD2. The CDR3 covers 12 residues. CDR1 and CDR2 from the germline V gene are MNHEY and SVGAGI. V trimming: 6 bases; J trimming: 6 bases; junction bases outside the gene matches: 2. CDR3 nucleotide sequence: TGTGCCAGCAGACGACTAGCGGATACGCAGTATTTT. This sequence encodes CASRRLADTQYF.

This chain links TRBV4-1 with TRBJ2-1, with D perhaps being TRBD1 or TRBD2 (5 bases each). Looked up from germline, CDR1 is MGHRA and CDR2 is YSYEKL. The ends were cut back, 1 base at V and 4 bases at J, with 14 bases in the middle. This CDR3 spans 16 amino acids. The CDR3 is CASSQGRDQIYNEQFF. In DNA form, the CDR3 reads TGCGCCAGCAGCCAAGGTCGGGACCAAATTTACAATGAGCAGTTCTTC.

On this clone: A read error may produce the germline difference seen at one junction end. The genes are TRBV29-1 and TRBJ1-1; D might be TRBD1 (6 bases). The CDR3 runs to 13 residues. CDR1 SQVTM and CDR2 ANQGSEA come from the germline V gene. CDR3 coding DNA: TGCAGCGTTGATATTTCGGGGGGCACTGAAGCTCTCTTT. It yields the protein CSVDISGGTEALF. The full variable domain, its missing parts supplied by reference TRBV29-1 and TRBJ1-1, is SAVISQKPSRDICQRGTSLTIQCQVDSQVTMMFWYRQQPGQSLTLIATANQGSEATYESGFVIDKFPISRPNLTFSTLTVSNMSPEDSSIYLCSVDISGGTEALFGQGTRLTVV.

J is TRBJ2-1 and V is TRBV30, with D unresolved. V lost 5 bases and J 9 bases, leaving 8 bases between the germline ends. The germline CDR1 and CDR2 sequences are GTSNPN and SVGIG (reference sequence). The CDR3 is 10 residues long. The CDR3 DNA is TGTGCCTGGGGTCGTAGTGAGCAGTTCTTC. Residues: CAWGRSEQFF.

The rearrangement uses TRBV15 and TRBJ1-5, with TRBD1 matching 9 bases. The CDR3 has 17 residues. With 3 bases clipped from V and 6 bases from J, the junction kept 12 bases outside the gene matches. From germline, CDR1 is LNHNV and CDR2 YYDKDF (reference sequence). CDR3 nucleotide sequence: TGTGCCACCAGCAGCCGGGACAGGGTAGGGATTGCTCAGCCCCAGCATTTT. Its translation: CATSSRDRVGIAQPQHF.

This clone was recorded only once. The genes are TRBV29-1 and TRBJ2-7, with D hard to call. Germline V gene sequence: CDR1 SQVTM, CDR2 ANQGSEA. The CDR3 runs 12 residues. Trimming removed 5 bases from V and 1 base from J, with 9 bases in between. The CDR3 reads CSVKTDSYEQYF. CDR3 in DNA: TGCAGCGTTAAGACGGATTCCTACGAGCAGTACTTC.

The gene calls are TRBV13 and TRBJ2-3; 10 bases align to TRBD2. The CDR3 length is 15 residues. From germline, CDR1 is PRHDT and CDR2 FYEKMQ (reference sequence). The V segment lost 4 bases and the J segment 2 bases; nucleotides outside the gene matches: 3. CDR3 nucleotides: TGTGCCAGCAGCTCAGCGGGGGGGTACACAGATACGCAGTATTTT. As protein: CASSSAGGYTDTQYF. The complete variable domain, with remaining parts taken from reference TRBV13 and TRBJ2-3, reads AAGVIQSPRHLIKEKRETATLKCYPIPRHDTVYWYQQGPGQDPQFLISFYEKMQSDKGSIPDRFSAQQFSDYHSELNMSSLELGDSALYFCASSSAGGYTDTQYFGPGTRLTVL.

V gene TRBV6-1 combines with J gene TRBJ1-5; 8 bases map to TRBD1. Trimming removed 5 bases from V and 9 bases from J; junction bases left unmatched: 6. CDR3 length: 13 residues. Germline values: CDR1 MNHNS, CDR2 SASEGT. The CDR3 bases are TGTGCCAGCAGTAAAGAACAGGGGGTGCCCCAGCATTTT. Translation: CASSKEQGVPQHF.

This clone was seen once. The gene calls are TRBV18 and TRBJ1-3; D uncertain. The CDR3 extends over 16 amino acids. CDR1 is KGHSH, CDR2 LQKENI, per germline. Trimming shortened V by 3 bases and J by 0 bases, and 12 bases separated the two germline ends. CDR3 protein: CASSPGYSYSGNTIYF. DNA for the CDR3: TGTGCCAGCTCACCGGGGTACAGTTACTCTGGAAACACCATATATTTT.

The CDR3 DNA sequence: TGTGCCAGCAGTTTAGGCGCCCCCACTCCCGATGGAAACACCATATATTTT. Protein sequence: CASSLGAPTPDGNTIYF. The chain carries TRBV27 and TRBJ1-3, with D unclear. CDR1 is MNHEY, CDR2 SMNVEV, per germline (reference sequence). There are 17 residues in the CDR3. The V gene lost 2 bases and the J gene lost 3 bases, with 17 bases spanning the gap.

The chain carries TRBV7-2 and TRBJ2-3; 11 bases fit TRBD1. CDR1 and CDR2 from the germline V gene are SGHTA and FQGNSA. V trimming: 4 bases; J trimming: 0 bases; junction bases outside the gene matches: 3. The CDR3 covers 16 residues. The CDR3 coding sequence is TGTGCCAGCAGCTCCGGGACAGGGGGGAGCACAGATACGCAGTATTTT. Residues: CASSSGTGGSTDTQYF. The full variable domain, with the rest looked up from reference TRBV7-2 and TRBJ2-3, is GAGVSQSPSNKVTEKGKDVELRCDPISGHTALYWYRQSLGQGLEFLIYFQGNSAPDKSGLPSDRFSAERTGGSVSTLTIQRTQQEDSAVYLCASSSGTGGSTDTQYFGPGTRLTVL.

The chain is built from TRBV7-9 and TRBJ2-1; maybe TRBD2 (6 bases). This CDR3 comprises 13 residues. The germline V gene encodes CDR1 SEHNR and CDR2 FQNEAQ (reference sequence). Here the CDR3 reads CAGVSGAYNEQFF. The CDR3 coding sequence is TGTGCAGGGGTTAGCGGAGCCTACAATGAGCAGTTCTTC.

The CDR3 DNA reads as TGTGCCAGTAGCAATACGACAGATACGCAGTATTTT. As protein: CASSNTTDTQYF. The J gene is TRBJ2-3, the V gene TRBV19; unclear D gene. Germline assignment: CDR1 LNHDA and CDR2 SQIVND (reference sequence). V was clipped by 6 bases and J by 3 bases, with 7 bases between them. This CDR3 has 12 residues.

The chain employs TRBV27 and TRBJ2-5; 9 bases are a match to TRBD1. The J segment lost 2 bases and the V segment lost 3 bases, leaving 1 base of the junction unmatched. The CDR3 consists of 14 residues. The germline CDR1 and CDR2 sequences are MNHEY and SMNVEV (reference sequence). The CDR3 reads CASSFGTGQETQYF. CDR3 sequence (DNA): TGTGCCAGCAGTTTTGGGACAGGGCAAGAGACCCAGTACTTC.

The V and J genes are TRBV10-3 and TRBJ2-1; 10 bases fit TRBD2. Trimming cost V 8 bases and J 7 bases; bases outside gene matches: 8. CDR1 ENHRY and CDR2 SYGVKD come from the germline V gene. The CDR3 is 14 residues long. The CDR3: CAIALGLAQNEQFF. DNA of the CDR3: TGTGCCATCGCCCTGGGACTAGCGCAGAATGAGCAGTTCTTC.

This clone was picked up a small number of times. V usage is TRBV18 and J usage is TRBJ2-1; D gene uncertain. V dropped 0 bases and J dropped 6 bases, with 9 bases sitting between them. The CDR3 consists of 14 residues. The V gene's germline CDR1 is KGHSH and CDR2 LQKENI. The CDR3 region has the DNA TGTGCCAGCTCACCACCCGCCAGGTCCAATGAGCAGTTCTTC. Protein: CASSPPARSNEQFF.

CDR3 nucleotide sequence: TGCGCCAGCAGCGCAAAAACCCCCGCGGGAGACTACAATGAGCAGTTCTTC. Translated: CASSAKTPAGDYNEQFF. V usage is TRBV4-1 and J usage is TRBJ2-1; TRBD2 aligns across 7 bases. V shed 5 bases and J 3 bases; nucleotides not matched to a gene: 13. Germline CDR1 reads MGHRA; CDR2 reads YSYEKL. The CDR3 is made up of 17 amino acids.

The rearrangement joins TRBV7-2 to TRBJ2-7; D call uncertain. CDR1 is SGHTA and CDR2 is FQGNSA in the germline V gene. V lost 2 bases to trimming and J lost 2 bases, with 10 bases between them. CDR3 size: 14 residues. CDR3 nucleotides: TGTGCCAGCAGCTTAATGTCGAGGACCTACGAGCAGTACTTC. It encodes CASSLMSRTYEQYF.

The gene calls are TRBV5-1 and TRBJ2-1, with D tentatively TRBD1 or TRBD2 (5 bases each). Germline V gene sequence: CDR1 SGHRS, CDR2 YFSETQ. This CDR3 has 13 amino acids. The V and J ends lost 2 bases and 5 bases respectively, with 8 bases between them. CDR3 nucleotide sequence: TGCGCCAGCAGCTTTGGGGGAGACAATGAGCAGTTCTTC. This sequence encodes CASSFGGDNEQFF.

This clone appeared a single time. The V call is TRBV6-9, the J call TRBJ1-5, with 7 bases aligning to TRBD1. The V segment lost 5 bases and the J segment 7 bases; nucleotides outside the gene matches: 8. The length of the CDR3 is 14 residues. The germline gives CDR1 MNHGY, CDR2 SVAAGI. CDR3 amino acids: CASSRQGDRQPQHF. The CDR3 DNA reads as TGTGCCAGCAGTCGACAGGGAGACAGGCAGCCCCAGCATTTT.

The CDR3 sequence: CAGGVDFGYEQYF. The CDR3 bases are TGTGCCGGGGGGGTGGACTTCGGCTACGAGCAGTACTTC. The chain combines TRBV6-1 with TRBJ2-7, with 7 bases lining up with TRBD2. CDR1 MNHNS and CDR2 SASEGT come from the germline V gene. CDR3 length: 13 amino acids. After removal of 11 bases from V and 3 bases from J, the junction contained 10 bases not matched to a gene.

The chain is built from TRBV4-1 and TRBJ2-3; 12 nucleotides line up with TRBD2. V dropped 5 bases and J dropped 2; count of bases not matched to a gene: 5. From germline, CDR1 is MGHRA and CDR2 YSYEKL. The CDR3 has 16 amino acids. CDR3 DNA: TGCGCCAGCAGCAAGCGACTAGCGGGAGTCACAGATACGCAGTATTTT. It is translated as CASSKRLAGVTDTQYF.

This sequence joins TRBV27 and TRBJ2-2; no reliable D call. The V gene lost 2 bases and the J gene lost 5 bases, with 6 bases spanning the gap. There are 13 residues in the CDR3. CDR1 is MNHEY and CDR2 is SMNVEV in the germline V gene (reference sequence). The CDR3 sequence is CASSLKGTGELFF. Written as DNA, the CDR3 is TGTGCCAGCAGTTTAAAGGGAACCGGGGAGCTGTTTTTT.

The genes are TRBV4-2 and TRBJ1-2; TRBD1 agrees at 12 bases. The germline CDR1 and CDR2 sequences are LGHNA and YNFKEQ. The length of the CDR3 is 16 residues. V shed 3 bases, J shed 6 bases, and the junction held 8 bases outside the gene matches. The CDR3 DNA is TGTGCCAGCAGCCAGCCGGGACAGGGGGCTGTTGATGGCTACACCTTC. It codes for CASSQPGQGAVDGYTF.

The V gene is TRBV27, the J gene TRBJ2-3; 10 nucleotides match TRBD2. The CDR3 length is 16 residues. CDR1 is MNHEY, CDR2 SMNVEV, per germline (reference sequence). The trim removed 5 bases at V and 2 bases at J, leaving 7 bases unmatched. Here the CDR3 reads CASSPRLAGLTDTQYF. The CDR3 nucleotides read TGTGCCAGCAGTCCCAGACTAGCGGGTCTCACAGATACGCAGTATTTT.

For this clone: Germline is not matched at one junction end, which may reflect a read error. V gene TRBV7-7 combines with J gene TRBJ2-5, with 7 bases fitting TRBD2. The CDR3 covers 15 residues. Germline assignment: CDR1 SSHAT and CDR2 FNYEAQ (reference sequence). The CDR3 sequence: CASTPFSGPQETQYF. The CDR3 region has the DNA TGTGCTAGCACCCCCTTTAGCGGGCCACAAGAGACCCAGTACTTC. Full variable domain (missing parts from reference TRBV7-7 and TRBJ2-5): GAGVSQSPRYKVTKRGQDVTLRCDPISSHATLYWYQQALGQGPEFLTYFNYEAQPDKSGLPSDRFSAERPEGSISTLTIQRTEQRDSAMYRCASTPFSGPQETQYFGPGTRLLVL.